The source of this T cell receptor (beta chain) is a study of T cell responses to AZD1222 COVID-19 vaccine. TCRdb's table, derived via immunoSEQ multiplex PCR, lists solely in-frame clones and lacks some. The table lists more than 85,000 clones, roughly 89% of them singletons. The CDR3 covers 15 residues. CDR1 is SGHNT, CDR2 YYREEE, per germline (reference sequence). J lost 4 bases, V lost 4 bases, and 5 bases had no gene match. The TCR originated in an adult who received the AZD1222 COVID-19 vaccine. V is TRBV5-4 and J is TRBJ2-3; TRBD2 aligns across 11 bases. Sequenced material: peripheral blood, taken 28 days after the second AZD1222 dose. The CDR3 bases are TGTGCCAGCAGCCGAAAACTAGCGGGGGCAGATACGCAGTATTTT. This translates into CASSRKLAGADTQYF.